Sequencing of this T cell receptor beta chain was carried out in a study of regulatory T cells in long-lasting Graves disease. Study findings and constraints: Fewer public clonotypes were shared by new patients (under 1,000) than by persistent patients (approximately 2,700). Persistent-disease Graves' patients showed less TCR diversity than new cases.

Documented time point: persistent/refractory GD, antithyroid drugs over 5 years with positive TRAb. PBMC RNA was the source of the TCR library. Graves' disease diagnoses used American Thyroid Association guidelines. Germline V gives CDR1 SGHTA, CDR2 FQGNSA. Trimming cost V 0 bases and J 4 bases, with 7 bases left between them. The CDR3 spans 13 residues. Construction of TCR beta libraries relied on iRepertoire HTBI primers and on Arm-PCR targeting CDR3 regions. As processed by the authors: Segment identification across samples yielded about 60 TRBV and 12 to 15 TRBJ segments. TCRdb called the multiplex PCR reads again in MiXCR, with one record for every CDR3 protein. It is TCRdb's table, rather than the study itself, that gives the V and J calls and clone size. The sample includes 400,000 or so distinct CDR3 sequences, under 25% of them seen just once. This clonotype was seen many times. No antigen is known for it.

The sample was peripheral blood mononuclear cells (PBMCs), taken when the disease was refractory, from a patient treated with antithyroid drugs. J is TRBJ2-7 and V is TRBV7-2; D uncertain. The TCR was taken from a female donor with Graves disease. The CDR3 loop reads CASSLAPLYEQYF. CDR3 in DNA: TGTGCCAGCAGCTTAGCGCCGCTGTACGAGCAGTACTTC.